This T cell receptor beta chain is from a study of cytomegalovirus exposure and HLA in healthy donors. This clone was counted ten times or more. The CDR3 spans 12 residues. Trimming took off 7 bases at V and 4 bases at J, with 9 bases between the two ends. The germline V gene encodes CDR1 MNHNS and CDR2 SASEGT. Primers: 60 Vbeta forward and 13 Jbeta reverse. Data came from immunoSEQ multiplex PCR; TCRdb stores just in-frame clones and leaves some out. The repertoire has about 130,000 clones, about 73% of them found once; the top ten carry about 6%. The sequenced sample was PBMCs. The TCR comes from a woman between 45 and 60 years old in good health and CMV-seropositive. The rearrangement uses TRBV6-1 and TRBJ2-3; D not resolved. The CDR3 protein is CASNKPADTQYF. CDR3 coding DNA: TGTGCCAGCAATAAGCCGGCAGATACGCAGTATTTT.